This paragraph reports one T cell receptor beta chain. Its target is not known. These data come from a study of T cell responses to AZD1222 COVID-19 vaccine. Study-level findings and limits: All repertoire sampling was performed exclusively after the peak T cell response. White British ancestry dominated among donors, who included more females, and clonal diversity was possibly underestimated.

Libraries were prepared by immunoSEQ multiplex PCR; TCRdb keeps only in-frame clonotypes and omits some of them. The table lists tens of thousands of clones, 90% to 95% of them singletons, with roughly 3% in the top ten. Trimming removed 3 bases from V and 4 bases from J; junction bases left unmatched: 5. Germline lookup yields CDR1 GTSNPN and CDR2 SVGIG (reference sequence). The length of the CDR3 is 14 residues. The source is an adult who received the AZD1222 COVID-19 vaccine. The sample here was peripheral blood, taken 28 days after the second AZD1222 dose. This chain uses TRBV30 with TRBJ1-4; 7 bases are shared with TRBD1. CDR3 sequence: CAWSPTGNNEKLFF. The CDR3 DNA is TGTGCCTGGAGCCCGACAGGGAATAATGAAAAACTGTTTTTT.